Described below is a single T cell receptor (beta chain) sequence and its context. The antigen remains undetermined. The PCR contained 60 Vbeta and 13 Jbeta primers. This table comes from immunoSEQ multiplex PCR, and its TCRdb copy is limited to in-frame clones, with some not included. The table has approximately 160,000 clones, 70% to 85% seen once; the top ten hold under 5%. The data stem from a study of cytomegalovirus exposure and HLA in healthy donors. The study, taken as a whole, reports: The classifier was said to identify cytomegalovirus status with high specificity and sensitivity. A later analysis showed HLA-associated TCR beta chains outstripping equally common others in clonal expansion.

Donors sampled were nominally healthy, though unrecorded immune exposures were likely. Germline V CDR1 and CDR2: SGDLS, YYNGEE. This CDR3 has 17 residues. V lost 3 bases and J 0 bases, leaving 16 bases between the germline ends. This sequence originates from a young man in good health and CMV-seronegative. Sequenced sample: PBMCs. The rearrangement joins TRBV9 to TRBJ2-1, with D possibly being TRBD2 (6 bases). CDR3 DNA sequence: TGTGCCAGCAGCGAGAGAGACGGAGGGAGCTCCTACAATGAGCAGTTCTTC. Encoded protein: CASSERDGGSSYNEQFF.